The 7 T cell receptor beta chains below all came from one sample that was sequenced in a study of monozygotic twins with inflammatory bowel disease. TCRdb reanalyzed the 5' RACE reads, giving one entry per CDR3 protein sequence and no DNA. Listed are around 450,000 distinct CDR3 sequences; 2% to 3% falls within the top ten. Sequencing was performed on blood. The receptors stem from a human donor with ulcerative colitis or Crohn's disease, or a healthy co-twin of an affected twin (not recorded which).

V is TRBV5-5 and J is TRBJ2-3; no DNA is available, so the TRBD2 call from TCRdb remains unchecked. This CDR3 contains 14 residues. Per germline, CDR1 SGHKS and CDR2 YYEKEE (reference sequence). This CDR3 reads CASSRGDSSDTQYF.

The chain couples TRBV19 to TRBJ2-2. Germline lookup yields CDR1 LNHDA and CDR2 SQIVND (reference sequence). This CDR3 has 14 amino acids. Here the CDR3 reads CASSIVKGSGELFF.

This chain connects TRBV7-2 to TRBJ2-7; there is no DNA to check the TCRdb D call of TRBD2. This CDR3 contains 15 residues. Germline lookup yields CDR1 SGHTA and CDR2 FQGNSA. CDR3 sequence reads: CASSRPGLEAYEQYF.

The chain couples TRBV7-9 to TRBJ1-4; TCRdb's D call, TRBD1, is unchecked because there is no DNA. This CDR3 region has 14 residues. CDR1 is SEHNR and CDR2 is FQNEAQ in the germline V gene (reference sequence). CDR3 protein: CASTGGAGSEKLFF.

The genes are TRBV7-2 and TRBJ1-3; TCRdb's D call of TRBD1 is untestable without DNA. The CDR3 sequence is 15 residues long. The germline V gene encodes CDR1 SGHTA and CDR2 FQGNSA. This CDR3 reads CASSPGTGVRNTIYF.

The J gene is TRBJ1-1, the V gene TRBV21-1; without DNA, the TCRdb call of TRBD1 cannot be checked. TRBV21-1 is termed a pseudogene. The CDR3 totals 15 residues. CDR3 sequence: CASSPRDRPATEAFF.

The chain couples TRBV12-3 or TRBV12-4 to TRBJ2-1; TCRdb's assignment of TRBD2 cannot be checked, as there is no DNA. CDR3 length equals 17 residues. The CDR3 sequence is CASSYLLAVSSYNEQFF.